This T cell receptor (beta chain) came from a study of beta chain features in type 1 diabetes. Study at large: On cell yields, gender and age, patients and healthy donors were similar.

In all sorted populations, purity surpassed 98%. Sequenced material consisted of expressed TCRB transcripts (all of the isolated RNA was reverse transcribed). TCRdb's copy holds only in-frame clones and misses some; the assay was immunoSEQ multiplex PCR. The sample includes some 350,000 clones, less than 15% of them seen just once. The CDR3 runs 14 residues. Germline CDR1 and CDR2: LNHDA and SQIVND (reference sequence). V shed 8 bases, J shed 9 bases, and the junction held 7 bases outside the gene matches. About this clone: Antigen specificity is unknown.

Study-wide results and caveats: It was among patients, rather than healthy donors, that naive, central memory and Treg TCRB repertoires appeared more similar. There was a moderate but significant shortening of TCRB CDR3s in all four CD4+ subsets of Type 1 diabetes patients.

The source is a woman younger than 35 with type 1 diabetes. The chain is built from TRBV19 and TRBJ2-1, with 13 bases matching TRBD2. Sample: naive CD4+ T cells from blood. The CDR3 is CASQTSGRMFEQFF. As DNA, the CDR3 is TGTGCCAGTCAGACTAGCGGGAGGATGTTTGAGCAGTTCTTC.